This TCR beta chain appears in the sequencing data of a study of T cells after yellow fever vaccination. Study-wide context: Any fraction with a low cell number was prepared using SMART-Seq v4 Ultra Low Input. Study observations and caveats: Most primary-vaccination clones recurred post-booster (roughly 97% CD4, 88% CD8). Shared CD4/CD8 clonotypes were a small share, likely from convergent recombination.

Conversion of TCR transcripts into cDNA relied on 5'RACE template switching, which added a universal primer site and UMIs. A single record per CDR3 protein comes from TCRdb applying MiXCR to the 5' RACE reads. The table has around 360,000 distinct CDR3 sequences, approximately 10% seen once. This clonotype was detected a few times. Antigen specificity is unknown. Trimming stripped 5 bases from V and 0 bases from J, with 7 bases between. This CDR3 is 13 amino acids long. CDR1 and CDR2 (germline): KGHSH, LQKENI. The input for sequencing was PBMCs, taken on the day of the first yellow fever vaccination. V gene TRBV18 combines with J gene TRBJ1-1; D ambiguous. The receptor was isolated from a man between 18 and 35 years old who received the YFV17D yellow fever vaccine. The CDR3 region has the DNA TGTGCCAGCTCATCGGACTTGAACACTGAAGCTTTCTTT. Protein sequence: CASSSDLNTEAFF.